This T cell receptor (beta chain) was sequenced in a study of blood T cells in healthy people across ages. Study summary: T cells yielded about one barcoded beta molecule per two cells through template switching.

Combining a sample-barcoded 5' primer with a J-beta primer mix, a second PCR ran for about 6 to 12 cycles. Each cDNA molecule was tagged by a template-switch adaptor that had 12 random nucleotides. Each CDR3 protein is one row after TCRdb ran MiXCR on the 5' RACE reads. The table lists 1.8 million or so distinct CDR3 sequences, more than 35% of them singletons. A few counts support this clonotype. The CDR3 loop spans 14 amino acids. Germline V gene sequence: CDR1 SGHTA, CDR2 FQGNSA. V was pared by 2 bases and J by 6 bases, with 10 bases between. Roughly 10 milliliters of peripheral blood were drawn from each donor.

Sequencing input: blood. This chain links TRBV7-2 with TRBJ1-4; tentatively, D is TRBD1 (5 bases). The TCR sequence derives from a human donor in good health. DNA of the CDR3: TGTGCCAGCAGCTTACGGGGGGGGTATGAAAAACTGTTTTTT. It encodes CASSLRGGYEKLFF.